Listed below are T cell receptor beta chains from one sample, sequenced in a study of shared clonotypes between healthy human individuals. Method: immunoSEQ multiplex PCR; TCRdb's copy keeps in-frame clones and lacks some. There are some 96,000 clones in the sample; approximately 44% occur only once, and approximately 15% lies in the top ten. Sequenced material: PBMCs. These receptors were taken from a woman between 40 and 50 years old in good health. Some clones in this sample may be carry-over from other donors' samples. Both conserved end residues are part of each CDR3. The D gene is left open where the match is weak. The size of a clone is reported for some rows only, either as once, few or many, or as a class for expanded clones.

size	D	J	V	DNA	CDR3
-	TRBD2	TRBJ2-5	TRBV7-7	TGTGCTAGCAGCTTAAGGCCTAGCGGGAACCAAGAGACCCAGTACTTC	CASSLRPSGNQETQYF
many	-	TRBJ1-1	TRBV29-1	TGCAGCGCCCTGGCTGGTACTGAAGCTTTCTTT	CSALAGTEAFF
few	-	TRBJ2-6	TRBV2	TGTGCCAGCAGCCCCCCTGGGGCCAACGTCCTGACTTTC	CASSPPGANVLTF
-	-	TRBJ2-7	TRBV10-2	TGCGCCAGCAGTGGAGGGGGCTACGAGCAGTACTTC	CASSGGGYEQYF
-	-	TRBJ2-3	TRBV28	TGTGCCAGTCGGCAGGGAAGATTAGCAGATACGCAGTATTTT	CASRQGRLADTQYF
few	-	TRBJ2-7	TRBV6-1	TGTGCCAGCAGTGAAGTCAACACATACGAGCAGTACTTC	CASSEVNTYEQYF
many	-	TRBJ1-6	TRBV30	TGTGCCTGGTGCCCAGACTCCTATAATTCACCCCTCCACTTT	CAWCPDSYNSPLHF
-	-	TRBJ2-5	TRBV30	TGTGCCTGGAGGGGCAGACTGGAGTACCAAGGGACCCAGTACTTC	CAWRGRLEYQGTQYF
many	TRBD2	TRBJ2-2	TRBV7-8	TGTGCCAGCAGCAAAACTAGCGGGTCGAACACCGGGGAGCTGTTTTTT	CASSKTSGSNTGELFF
-	TRBD2	TRBJ2-1	TRBV7-9	TGTGCCAGCAGCGCAGCGGGAGGGCTCAATGAGCAGTTCTTC	CASSAAGGLNEQFF
many	-	TRBJ1-5	TRBV29-1	TGCAGCGTGGGCGGCAGTGGGGATCAGCCCCAGCATTTT	CSVGGSGDQPQHF
once	-	TRBJ2-1	TRBV30	TGTGCCTGGAGTGTATCAGGGTATGAGCAGTTCTTC	CAWSVSGYEQFF
many	-	TRBJ2-2	TRBV19	TGTGCCAGTAGTCTAGTGGGAGCATGGGAAACCGGGGAGCTGTTTTTT	CASSLVGAWETGELFF
-	-	TRBJ1-6	TRBV28	TGTGCCAGCTCTGGCGGGGGGGCGTATAATTCACCCCTCCACTTT	CASSGGGAYNSPLHF
-	TRBD1	TRBJ2-3	TRBV7-9	TGTGCCAGCAGCCCGGGACAGGGAACAGATACGCAGTATTTT	CASSPGQGTDTQYF
-	-	TRBJ1-1	TRBV19	TGTGCCAGTAGTAGGCCGGCAGCGGCCACTGAAGCTTTCTTT	CASSRPAAATEAFF
many	TRBD1	TRBJ2-5	TRBV29-1	TGCAGCGCATGGGACAGTCAGACCCAGTACTTC	CSAWDSQTQYF
-	-	TRBJ2-7	TRBV6-5	TGTGCCAGCAGAGGGTTTGCTAAGGAGCAGTACTTC	CASRGFAKEQYF
-	-	TRBJ2-5	TRBV10-3	TGTGCCATCAGTGAGTCGGTTGGGGTCCAAGAGACCCAGTACTTC	CAISESVGVQETQYF
many	TRBD1	TRBJ1-1	TRBV27	TGTGCCAGCGCGAGCAGGGGGCGGGGCACTGAAGCTTTCTTT	CASASRGRGTEAFF
-	TRBD2	TRBJ2-1	TRBV19	TGTGCCAGTAGCCCGGGACTAGCGGGAGGTGGTTCCTACAATGAGCAGTTCTTC	CASSPGLAGGGSYNEQFF
few	-	TRBJ2-4	TRBV28	TGTGCCAGCAGTCCCTCCGGGGTACTAAAAAACATTCAGTACTTC	CASSPSGVLKNIQYF
-	-	TRBJ1-3	TRBV27	TGTGCCAGCGCATCTTCTGGAAACACCATATATTTT	CASASSGNTIYF
many	-	TRBJ2-5	TRBV5-1	TGCGCCAGCAGCTTGTTTGGAGCGGGAACAGGGCAAGAGACCCAGTACTTC	CASSLFGAGTGQETQYF
few	TRBD1	TRBJ1-5	TRBV28	TGTGCCAGCAGGTGGACAGGGGTCAATCAGCCCCAGCATTTT	CASRWTGVNQPQHF
many	-	TRBJ2-2	TRBV9	TGTGCCAGCAGCGTAGCTACGGCGACCGGGGAGCTGTTTTTT	CASSVATATGELFF
-	-	TRBJ2-7	TRBV18	TGTGCCAGTACCTCAGGGGTCTACGAGCAGTACTTC	CASTSGVYEQYF
few	-	TRBJ2-1	TRBV4-2	TGTGCCAGCAGCCAAGATGGGGACAATGAGCAGTTCTTC	CASSQDGDNEQFF
once	TRBD2	TRBJ2-2	TRBV28	TGTGCCAGCAGTTTAAGCGGGAGAAACACCGGGGAGCTGTTTTTT	CASSLSGRNTGELFF
-	-	TRBJ2-1	TRBV27	TGTGCCAGCAGCCAAACTAGTACCTACAATGAGCAGTTCTTC	CASSQTSTYNEQFF
-	-	TRBJ2-6	TRBV4-1	TGCGCCAGCAGCCACCTGGCTGGGGCCAACGTCCTGACTTTC	CASSHLAGANVLTF
many	-	TRBJ1-6	TRBV30	TGTGCCTGGAGTGTTAACGAGTCACCCCTCCACTTT	CAWSVNESPLHF
few	TRBD1	TRBJ2-1	TRBV25-1	TGTGCCAGCAGTGGACCCGGGACAGGGGGGTTAGGTGAGCAGTTCTTC	CASSGPGTGGLGEQFF
-	-	TRBJ2-5	TRBV30	TGTGCCTGGAGCCCGCGGGAGACCCAGTACTTC	CAWSPRETQYF
-	-	TRBJ2-3	TRBV6-1	TGTGCCAGCAGTGAAGTTTTAAATACGCAGTATTTT	CASSEVLNTQYF
many	-	TRBJ1-4	TRBV11-2	TGTGCCAGCAGCTCCCTGGCGGGGTTCGAAAAACTGTTTTTT	CASSSLAGFEKLFF
-	TRBD2	TRBJ2-2	TRBV19	TGTGCCAGTAAAGAAGCTAGCGGGAACACCGGGGAGCTGTTTTTT	CASKEASGNTGELFF
-	-	TRBJ2-5	TRBV28	TGTGCCAGCAGTTTACCTAGCCGGGAGACCCAGTACTTC	CASSLPSRETQYF
many	-	TRBJ1-6	TRBV10-3	TGTGCCATCAGTGAGTCCCTCGAGACCCTCCACTTT	CAISESLETLHF
-	-	TRBJ2-5	TRBV7-9	TGTGCCAGCAGCCGGATCGGGGAAGAGACCCAGTACTTC	CASSRIGEETQYF
many	-	TRBJ2-1	TRBV19	TGTGCCAGTAGATCTCTAGAGGCCCAGGGAACCAATGAGCAGTTCTTC	CASRSLEAQGTNEQFF
many	-	TRBJ1-2	TRBV7-4	TGTGCCAGCAGCTTAGTGGGCAGGCCCATCTGGTATGGCTACACCTTC	CASSLVGRPIWYGYTF
once	-	TRBJ2-5	TRBV27	TGTGCCAGCAGTTTATTCACAGAGACCCAGTACTTC	CASSLFTETQYF
-	-	TRBJ2-7	TRBV10-3	TGTGCCATCAGTGATAACACTCGTGAGCAGTACTTC	CAISDNTREQYF
few	-	TRBJ2-5	TRBV19	TGTGCCAGTAAAGGGGACACGTACCAAGAGACCCAGTACTTC	CASKGDTYQETQYF